These 3 T cell receptor beta chains originate from one sample sequenced in a study of blood T cell repertoires in COVID-19. Clones were read by immunoSEQ multiplex PCR, and TCRdb kept only the in-frame ones, dropping some. Here the sample spans over 80,000 clones, 90% being singletons. The sequenced sample was peripheral blood. The receptors were sampled from a man in his 60s with acute or convalescent COVID-19.

This clone has only one observation. This chain connects TRBV6-2 or TRBV6-3 to TRBJ2-1; D possibly corresponds to TRBD2 (5 bases). This CDR3 is 13 amino acids long. Germline values: CDR1 MNHEY, CDR2 SVGEGT. The V and J ends lost 0 bases and 9 bases respectively, with 9 bases between them. The CDR3: CASSYSAGLEQFF. The CDR3 nucleotides are TGTGCCAGCAGTTACTCCGCGGGTCTTGAGCAGTTCTTC.

The CDR3 DNA reads as TGTGCCAGCAGCCCGTCAGCGGGAGGGGTGAAGGAGACCCAGTACTTC. It translates to CASSPSAGGVKETQYF. The chain couples TRBV7-2 to TRBJ2-5, with TRBD2 matching 10 bases. Germline V CDR1 and CDR2: SGHTA, FQGNSA. The junction had 11 bases not matched to a gene; V was cut back by 5 bases and J by 5 bases. The CDR3 is 16 residues long.

This chain links TRBV6-5 with TRBJ1-5, with 9 positions matching TRBD1. Germline V gene data show CDR1 as MNHEY and CDR2 as SVGAGI. The CDR3 contains 14 residues. With 4 bases clipped from V and 4 bases from J, the junction kept 2 bases outside the gene matches. This chain's CDR3 is CASSSTGGNQPQHF. The CDR3 nucleotides read TGTGCCAGCAGTTCGACAGGGGGTAATCAGCCCCAGCATTTT.